The 27 T cell receptor beta chains below were found in one sample sequenced in a study of blood T cells in healthy people across ages. A sample-barcoded 5' primer and a J-beta primer mix were used in a second PCR of roughly 6 to 11 cycles. TCRdb analysed the 5' RACE reads with MiXCR anew, one entry per CDR3 protein. This sample yields 600,000 to 800,000 distinct CDR3 sequences, of which under 25% are seen a single time; roughly 3.6% belongs to the top ten. The material sequenced was blood. The receptor set was obtained from a man between 65 and 85 years old in good health.

The chain has TRBV5-6 and TRBJ2-4, with TRBD2 as a possible D gene (6 bases). The germline CDR1 and CDR2 sequences are SGHDT and YYEEEE. The CDR3 runs 14 residues. With 4 bases removed from V and 1 base from J, the gap between germline ends came to 9 bases. CDR3 loop: CASSHGGAKNIQYF. The CDR3 region has the DNA TGTGCCAGCAGCCATGGGGGGGCCAAAAACATTCAGTACTTC. The variable domain in full, completed from reference TRBV5-6 and TRBJ2-4, reads DAGVTQSPTHLIKTRGQQVTLRCSPKSGHDTVSWYQQALGQGPQFIFQYYEEEERQRGNFPDRFSGHQFPNYSSELNVNALLLGDSALYLCASSHGGAKNIQYFGAGTRLSVL.

The V and J genes are TRBV28 and TRBJ1-2, with D perhaps matching TRBD1 (5 bases). Per germline, CDR1 MDHEN and CDR2 SYDVKM. V was shortened by 6 bases and J by 5 bases, with 16 bases between the two germline ends. The CDR3 has 14 residues. CDR3 nucleotides: TGTGCCAGCAGCCCTCCGAACAGACAGTATGGCTACACCTTC. It translates to CASSPPNRQYGYTF.

The table lists this clonotype with a few counts. This chain joins TRBV19 and TRBJ2-5; 8 bases agree with TRBD1. Germline V gene lookup returns CDR1 LNHDA and CDR2 SQIVND (reference sequence). The CDR3 sequence is 16 residues long. Germline trimming cut 5 bases from V and 2 bases from J; bases unmatched to any gene: 10. CDR3 nucleotide sequence: TGTGCCAGTAGTTCCCGTTGGACAGGGCTACAAGAGACCCAGTACTTC. Translated: CASSSRWTGLQETQYF.

As regards this clonotype: The final CDR3 position lacks the conserved phenylalanine or tryptophan, pointing to a likely read error. The chain links TRBV12-3 or TRBV12-4 to TRBJ2-3, with D possibly being TRBD2 (5 bases). The CDR3 extends over 14 amino acids. CDR3 in amino acids: CASSLRERADAQYL. In DNA form, the CDR3 reads TGTGCCAGCAGTTTAAGAGAGAGGGCAGATGCGCAGTATCTC.

This clonotype was observed a few times. CDR3: CASSLPGLAARGNEQFF. CDR3 nucleotide sequence: TGCGCCAGCAGCTTACCGGGACTAGCGGCGCGGGGAAATGAGCAGTTCTTC. V and J are TRBV5-1 and TRBJ2-1, with 11 nucleotides matching TRBD2. Germline V CDR1 and CDR2: SGHRS, YFSETQ. The CDR3 extends over 17 amino acids. Losses at the gene ends were 2 bases for V and 7 bases for J; bases not matched to a gene: 11.

This clonotype was counted many times. The rearrangement uses TRBV29-1 and TRBJ2-1, with 10 bases matching TRBD1. V was clipped by 7 bases and J by 0 bases; unmatched bases: 6. Germline CDR1 is SQVTM and CDR2 is ANQGSEA. The CDR3 sequence is 15 residues long. CDR3 region: CSARTGGSSYNEQFF. In DNA form, the CDR3 reads TGCAGCGCCCGGACAGGGGGAAGCTCCTACAATGAGCAGTTCTTC.

Worth noting for this clonotype: At one boundary the junction diverges from the germline segment, which might be a read error. This chain joins TRBV10-2 and TRBJ1-2, with 7 bases fitting TRBD1. The CDR3 has 14 residues. Germline-derived CDR1 and CDR2 are WSHSY and SAAADI. CDR3 coding DNA: TGCGCCGGCAGTGTATCGGACAGGCTCTATGGCTACACCTTC. Translating it yields CAGSVSDRLYGYTF.

The chain links TRBV12-3 or TRBV12-4 to TRBJ2-2, with TRBD2 identical over 10 bases. V lost 6 bases to trimming and J lost 6 bases; unmatched junction nucleotides: 7. The CDR3 covers 15 residues. The CDR3 is CASRLLAGAPGELFF. The CDR3 nucleotides read TGTGCCAGCAGATTGCTAGCGGGAGCCCCCGGGGAGCTGTTTTTT.

The chain carries TRBV6-2 or TRBV6-3 and TRBJ2-6; D gene unclear. In germline, CDR1 is MNHEY, CDR2 SVGEGT. The CDR3 is 17 residues long. V was clipped by 4 bases and J by 2 bases, with 15 bases between them. DNA for the CDR3: TGTGCCAGCAGTTCCTTCCCTATGACTGCTGGGGCCAACGTCCTGACTTTC. Translation: CASSSFPMTAGANVLTF.

V is TRBV9 and J is TRBJ2-1; D is possibly TRBD2 (5 bases). Germline CDR1 and CDR2: SGDLS and YYNGEE. The CDR3 loop spans 13 amino acids. V was trimmed by 0 bases and J by 6 bases, leaving 7 bases between them. The CDR3 loop is CASSVGTVNEQFF. The CDR3, as DNA: TGTGCCAGCAGCGTAGGGACTGTCAATGAGCAGTTCTTC.

The chain joins TRBV6-2 or TRBV6-3 to TRBJ2-7, with a weak D call TRBD2 (6 bases). The V end lost 3 bases, the J end lost 1 base, and 13 bases lay between the germline ends. The CDR3 totals 15 residues. The germline gives CDR1 MNHEY, CDR2 SVGEGT. CDR3 protein: CASSYGGVNSYEQYF. The DNA for the CDR3 is TGTGCCAGCAGTTATGGCGGGGTTAATTCCTACGAGCAGTACTTC.

This clonotype was counted only a few times. The V call is TRBV18, the J call TRBJ2-5, with TRBD1 matching 11 bases. The end of the DNA aligns better with TRBJ2-1, so the J call may be wrong. The CDR3 length is 15 residues. From germline, CDR1 is KGHSH and CDR2 LQKENI. CDR3 sequence reads: CASSPGQGALGEQFF. CDR3 in DNA: TGTGCCAGCTCACCAGGACAGGGGGCGCTTGGTGAGCAGTTCTTC.

This clonotype came up many times. The chain is built from TRBV12-3 or TRBV12-4 and TRBJ2-5; 11 bases agree with TRBD1. J lost 5 bases, V lost 5 bases, and 7 bases had no gene match. The CDR3 has 15 residues. The CDR3 loop reads CASSKGQGARETQYF. CDR3 sequence (DNA): TGTGCCAGCAGTAAAGGACAGGGGGCAAGGGAGACCCAGTACTTC.

This rearrangement joins TRBV5-1 to TRBJ1-3; no firm D call. The CDR3 contains 13 residues. Trimming left V 0 bases short and J 6 bases short, with 7 bases between. Germline CDR1 and CDR2: SGHRS and YFSETQ. The CDR3 loop reads CASSLGHENTIYF. The CDR3, as DNA: TGCGCCAGCAGCTTGGGACACGAAAACACCATATATTTT.

This clonotype was seen only a few times. V gene TRBV12-3 or TRBV12-4 combines with J gene TRBJ2-1; 7 nucleotides line up with TRBD1. This CDR3 has 16 residues. Unmatched junction bases numbered 8, after V lost 6 bases and J lost 0 bases. CDR3 protein: CASRSDRWSSYNEQFF. CDR3 nucleotide sequence: TGTGCCAGCAGATCGGACAGGTGGAGCTCCTACAATGAGCAGTTCTTC.

The chain links TRBV12-3 or TRBV12-4 to TRBJ2-5; tentatively, D is TRBD1 (7 bases). V was shortened by 2 bases and J by 4 bases, with 20 bases between the two germline ends. The CDR3 has 17 residues. CDR3 sequence (DNA): TGTGCCAGCAGTTTACCCCTTTCAGGGGGACTGGGAGAGACCCAGTACTTC. As protein: CASSLPLSGGLGETQYF.

The chain links TRBV6-5 to TRBJ2-6; D call uncertain. The CDR3 totals 19 residues. Trimming left V 0 bases short and J 0 bases short, with 15 bases between. CDR1 and CDR2 (germline): MNHEY, SVGAGI. The CDR3 DNA reads TGTGCCAGCAGTTACTCGTACGCAGTGGTGACCTCTGGGGCCAACGTCCTGACTTTC. Protein product: CASSYSYAVVTSGANVLTF.

The V and J genes are TRBV12-5 and TRBJ2-7; TRBD1 aligns across 7 bases. CDR3 length equals 14 residues. With 4 bases clipped from V and 2 bases from J, the junction kept 5 bases outside the gene matches. The germline gives CDR1 LGHNT, CDR2 FRNRAP. The CDR3 DNA follows: TGTGCTAGTGGTTCTATCGGGACAGCCTACGAGCAGTACTTC. This translates into CASGSIGTAYEQYF. The entire variable domain, with the rest obtained from reference TRBV12-5 and TRBJ2-7, is as follows: DARVTQTPRHKVTEMGQEVTMRCQPILGHNTVFWYRQTMMQGLELLAYFRNRAPLDDSGMPKDRFSAEMPDATLATLKIQPSEPRDSAVYFCASGSIGTAYEQYFGPGTRLTVT.

This clonotype was picked up many times. The V gene is TRBV4-1, the J gene TRBJ1-5; D is undetermined. Germline values: CDR1 MGHRA, CDR2 YSYEKL. The CDR3 contains 15 residues. Trimming took off 1 base at V and 0 bases at J, with 7 bases between the two ends. Here the CDR3 reads CASSQGPYSNQPQHF. Here the CDR3 DNA reads TGCGCCAGCAGCCAAGGACCATATAGCAATCAGCCCCAGCATTTT.

This clonotype occurred many times. This chain joins TRBV12-3 or TRBV12-4 and TRBJ1-5, with a tentative D call TRBD1 (6 bases). V lost 3 bases, J lost 4 bases, and 10 bases lay in between. This CDR3 region has 14 residues. CDR3 nucleotide sequence: TGTGCCAGCAGTTTTACAGGGTCTAATCAGCCCCAGCATTTT. As protein: CASSFTGSNQPQHF.

The table lists this clonotype with a few counts. The J gene is TRBJ2-2, the V gene TRBV5-1; a weak D match, TRBD2 (5 bases). V shed 0 bases and J shed 0 bases, with 9 bases lying between them. From germline, CDR1 is SGHRS and CDR2 YFSETQ. CDR3 length: 16 residues. The CDR3 DNA reads TGCGCCAGCAGCTTGGGTCGGGAAACGAACACCGGGGAGCTGTTTTTT. Protein: CASSLGRETNTGELFF.

A few counts support this clonotype. The chain employs TRBV4-1 and TRBJ2-2; 11 bases line up with TRBD1. V was clipped by 4 bases and J by 0 bases; unmatched bases: 4. The CDR3 is made up of 17 amino acids. Germline V gene data show CDR1 as MGHRA and CDR2 as YSYEKL. The CDR3 sequence is CASSRGQGAANTGELFF. Here the CDR3 DNA reads TGCGCCAGCAGCCGCGGACAGGGGGCTGCGAACACCGGGGAGCTGTTTTTT.

This clonotype was counted between two and nine times. The V and J genes are TRBV4-3 and TRBJ2-3, with D perhaps assigned TRBD1 or TRBD2 (5 bases each). The CDR3 runs 15 residues. Trimming took off 1 base at V and 0 bases at J, with 8 bases between the two ends. Per germline, CDR1 LGHNA and CDR2 YSLEER. CDR3 region: CASSQVGDSTDTQYF. The DNA of the CDR3 is TGCGCCAGCAGCCAAGTCGGGGACAGCACAGATACGCAGTATTTT.

V usage is TRBV28 and J usage is TRBJ2-7; tentative D call: TRBD1 (6 bases). Trimming took off 10 bases at V and 1 base at J, with 8 bases between the two ends. Germline CDR1 MDHEN, CDR2 SYDVKM. This CDR3 comprises 11 residues. CDR3 in DNA: TGTGCCATTACAGGGTCCTACGAGCAGTACTTC. It codes for CAITGSYEQYF. Filled out from reference TRBV28 and TRBJ2-7, the complete variable domain reads DVKVTQSSRYLVKRTGEKVFLECVQDMDHENMFWYRQDPGLGLRLIYFSYDVKMKEKGDIPEGYSVSREKKERFSLILESASTNQTSMYLCAITGSYEQYFGPGTRLTVT.

There are a few counts of this clonotype. The chain couples TRBV7-6 to TRBJ2-1; 10 bases align to TRBD2. V gave up 1 base and J gave up 7 bases; unmatched junction bases: 7. Germline V lookup: CDR1 SGHVS, CDR2 FNYEAQ. The length of the CDR3 is 16 residues. CDR3 protein: CASSLGASGRGNEQFF. CDR3 DNA: TGTGCCAGCAGCTTAGGGGCTAGCGGGAGAGGTAATGAGCAGTTCTTC.

The V gene is TRBV28, the J gene TRBJ2-5; the D gene is possibly TRBD1 (8 bases). CDR1 and CDR2 (germline): MDHEN, SYDVKM. V lost 4 bases and J lost 5, with 14 bases in between. The CDR3 is 14 amino acids. The CDR3 spells CASSYQQGGETQYF. CDR3 sequence (DNA): TGTGCCAGCAGTTACCAACAGGGGGGGGAGACCCAGTACTTC.

A word on this clonotype: With a much larger clone just one base away, this may be a read error. This chain connects TRBV20-1 to TRBJ2-4, with 7 bases aligning to TRBD1. Germline V gives CDR1 DFQATT, CDR2 SNEGSKA (reference sequence). The CDR3 covers 16 residues. J gave up 6 bases and V 2 bases, and 13 bases lay outside the gene matches. The chain's CDR3 is CSARCNPEGQTNIQYF. In nucleotides, the CDR3 is TGCAGTGCTAGATGTAATCCCGAGGGACAGACAAACATTCAGTACTTC.